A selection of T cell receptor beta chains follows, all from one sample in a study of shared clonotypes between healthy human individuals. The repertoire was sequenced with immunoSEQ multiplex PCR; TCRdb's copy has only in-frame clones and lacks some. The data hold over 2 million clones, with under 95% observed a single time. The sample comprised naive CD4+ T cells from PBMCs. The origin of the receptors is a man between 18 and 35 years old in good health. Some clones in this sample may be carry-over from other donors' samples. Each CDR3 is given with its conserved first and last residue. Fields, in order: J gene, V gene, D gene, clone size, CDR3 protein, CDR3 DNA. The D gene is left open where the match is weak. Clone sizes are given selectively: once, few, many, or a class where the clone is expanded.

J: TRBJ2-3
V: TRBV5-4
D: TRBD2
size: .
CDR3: CASSSLAGGVDTQYF
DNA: TGTGCCAGCAGTTCCCTAGCGGGAGGAGTGGATACGCAGTATTTT

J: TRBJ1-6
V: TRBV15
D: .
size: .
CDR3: CATSSSPRARPLHF
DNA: TGTGCCACCAGCAGTTCTCCCAGGGCGCGGCCCCTCCACTTT

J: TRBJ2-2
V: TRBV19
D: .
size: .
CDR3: CASSMVGGAVGELFF
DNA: TGTGCCAGTAGTATGGTTGGGGGAGCCGTCGGGGAGCTGTTTTTT

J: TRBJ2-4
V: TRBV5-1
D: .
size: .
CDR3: CASSLEVGTKNIQYF
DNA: TGCGCCAGCAGCTTGGAGGTAGGGACCAAAAACATTCAGTACTTC

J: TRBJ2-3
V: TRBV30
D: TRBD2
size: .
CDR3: CAWSRLAGTTDTQYF
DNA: TGTGCCTGGAGTCGGCTAGCGGGAACCACAGATACGCAGTATTTT

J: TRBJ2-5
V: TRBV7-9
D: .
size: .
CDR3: CASSLGGVKRETQYF
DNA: TGTGCCAGCAGCTTAGGGGGGGTAAAGAGAGAGACCCAGTACTTC

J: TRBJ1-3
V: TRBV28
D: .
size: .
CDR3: CASSLSPTVSSGNTIYF
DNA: TGTGCCAGCAGTTTATCCCCGACAGTATCCTCTGGAAACACCATATATTTT

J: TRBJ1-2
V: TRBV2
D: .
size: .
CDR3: CASTSYGDYGYTF
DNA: TGTGCCAGCACCTCTTACGGAGACTATGGCTACACCTTC

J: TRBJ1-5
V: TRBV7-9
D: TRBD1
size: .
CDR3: CASSPRTGGAPQHF
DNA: TGTGCCAGCAGCCCAAGGACAGGCGGTGCGCCCCAGCATTTT

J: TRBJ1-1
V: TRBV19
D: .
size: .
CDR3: CASSAGARGRTEAFF
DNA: TGTGCCAGTAGTGCGGGGGCCAGGGGTAGAACTGAAGCTTTCTTT

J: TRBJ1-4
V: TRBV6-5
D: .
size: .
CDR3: CASSYVGTIGEKLFF
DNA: TGTGCCAGCAGTTACGTCGGGACAATCGGAGAAAAACTGTTTTTT

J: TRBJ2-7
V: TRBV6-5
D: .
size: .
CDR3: CASSISSPEVYEQYF
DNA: TGTGCCAGCAGCATCTCTAGCCCTGAGGTCTACGAGCAGTACTTC

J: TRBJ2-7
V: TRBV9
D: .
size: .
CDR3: CASSVTPVTYEQYF
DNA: TGTGCCAGCAGCGTTACGCCGGTCACCTACGAGCAGTACTTC

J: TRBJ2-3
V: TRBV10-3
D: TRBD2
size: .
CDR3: CAILSASGSLDTQYF
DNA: TGTGCCATCTTATCGGCTAGCGGGAGCTTAGATACGCAGTATTTT

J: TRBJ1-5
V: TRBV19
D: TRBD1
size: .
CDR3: CASRQTGGVNQPQHF
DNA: TGTGCCAGTAGGCAAACAGGGGGCGTCAATCAGCCCCAGCATTTT

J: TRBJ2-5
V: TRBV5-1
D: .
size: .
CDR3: CASSRRPVQETQYF
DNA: TGCGCCAGCAGCAGACGACCCGTCCAAGAGACCCAGTACTTC

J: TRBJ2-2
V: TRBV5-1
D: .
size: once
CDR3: CASSFPAGNGVTAKTGELFF
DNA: TGCGCCAGCAGCTTTCCTGCGGGGAACGGGGTCACGGCTAAAACCGGGGAGCTGTTTTTT

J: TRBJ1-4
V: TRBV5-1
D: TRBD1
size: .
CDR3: CASSIGSPGQGKEKLFF
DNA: TGCGCCAGCAGCATCGGATCGCCGGGACAGGGAAAAGAAAAACTGTTTTTT

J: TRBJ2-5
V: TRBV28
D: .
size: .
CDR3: CASRSPGVQETQYF
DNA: TGTGCCAGCAGAAGCCCCGGGGTCCAAGAGACCCAGTACTTC

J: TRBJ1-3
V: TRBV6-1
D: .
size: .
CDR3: CASSGRRGASGNTIYF
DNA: TGTGCCAGCAGTGGCCGAAGGGGGGCCTCTGGAAACACCATATATTTT

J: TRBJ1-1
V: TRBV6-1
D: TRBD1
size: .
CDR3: CASRGEGAPGKAFF
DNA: TGTGCCAGCAGGGGCGAGGGGGCGCCGGGTAAAGCTTTCTTT

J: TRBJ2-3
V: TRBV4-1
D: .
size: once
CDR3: CASSQIPARGVTDTQYF
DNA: TGCGCCAGCAGCCAGATCCCCGCCAGGGGGGTCACAGATACGCAGTATTTT

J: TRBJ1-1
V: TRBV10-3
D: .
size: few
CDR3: CATRKGEKNTEAFF
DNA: TGTGCCACCCGAAAGGGAGAAAAGAACACTGAAGCTTTCTTT

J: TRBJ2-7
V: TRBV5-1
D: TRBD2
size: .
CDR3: CASRAGLAEQYF
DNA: TGCGCCAGCAGGGCGGGACTAGCGGAGCAGTACTTC

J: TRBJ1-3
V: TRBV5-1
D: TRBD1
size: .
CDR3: CASSLEGRGPGNTIYF
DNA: TGCGCCAGCAGCTTGGAGGGCAGGGGGCCGGGAAACACCATATATTTT

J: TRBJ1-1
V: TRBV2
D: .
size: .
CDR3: CASRSITGNTEAFF
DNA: TGTGCCAGCAGGTCAATCACAGGGAACACTGAAGCTTTCTTT

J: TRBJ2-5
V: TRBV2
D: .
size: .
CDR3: CASSEGSAQETQYF
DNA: TGTGCCAGCAGTGAGGGGTCGGCCCAAGAGACCCAGTACTTC

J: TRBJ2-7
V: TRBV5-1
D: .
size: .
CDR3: CASSLRSGPYEQYF
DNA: TGCGCCAGCAGCCTTAGAAGTGGCCCCTACGAGCAGTACTTC

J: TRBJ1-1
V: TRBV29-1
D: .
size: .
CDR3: CSVVGWVTEAFF
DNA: TGCAGCGTGGTCGGGTGGGTAACTGAAGCTTTCTTT

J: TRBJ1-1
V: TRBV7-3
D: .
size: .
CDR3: CASSLGANTEAFF
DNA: TGTGCCAGCAGCTTAGGGGCCAACACTGAAGCTTTCTTT

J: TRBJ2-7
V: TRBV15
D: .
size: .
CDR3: CATSSGGRRGAAYEQYF
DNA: TGTGCCACCAGCTCCGGGGGTCGGCGGGGCGCAGCCTACGAGCAGTACTTC

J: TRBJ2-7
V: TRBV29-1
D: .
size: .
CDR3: CSVQADSYEQYF
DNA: TGCAGCGTGCAGGCAGATTCCTACGAGCAGTACTTC

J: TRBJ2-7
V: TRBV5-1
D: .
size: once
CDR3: CASSLAPGGTGNEQYF
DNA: TGCGCCAGCAGCTTGGCCCCTGGGGGCACTGGCAACGAGCAGTACTTC